Sequencing of this TCR beta chain was carried out in a study of monozygotic twins with inflammatory bowel disease. Germline CDR1 SGHRS, CDR2 YFSETQ. The CDR3 is made up of 16 amino acids. Both the TCRalpha cDNA and the TCRbeta cDNA were taken through two nested PCRs, lasting around 15 and 9 cycles. TCRdb processed the 5' RACE reads again and assigns one entry to each CDR3 protein, with no DNA. The sample table includes about 330,000 distinct CDR3 sequences. As regards this clonotype: What it recognizes is unknown.

Study-level findings and limits: Healthy co-twins showed greater TCRbeta diversity (inverse Simpson) than IBD patients. Distinction of different T cell subtypes was not possible.

This sequence originates from a human donor with ulcerative colitis or Crohn's disease, or a healthy co-twin of an affected twin (not recorded which). The source material was blood. J is TRBJ2-1 and V is TRBV5-1; absent DNA, TCRdb's TRBD1 call cannot be checked. CDR3 protein: CASSSLGQSLNNEQFF.